The 23 T cell receptor beta chains given below trace back to one sample, sequenced in a study of response to subunit inactivated influenza vaccine. From the RT-PCR reads, TCRdb called clonotypes with MiXCR, one entry per CDR3 protein. The table lists around 530,000 distinct CDR3 sequences, 16% of them singletons. Material: CD4+ T cells sorted from PBMCs, obtained roughly 24 months after vaccination. The receptors stem from a man aged 45-69 years who received an inactivated influenza vaccine.

The chain is built from TRBV9 and TRBJ2-5, with 7 nucleotides matching TRBD2. V shed 4 bases and J 3 bases; nucleotides not matched to a gene: 12. Germline V gene sequence: CDR1 SGDLS, CDR2 YYNGEE. CDR3 length equals 16 residues. DNA of the CDR3: TGTGCCAGCAGCCCTAGGGTTGGGAGGGCCGAAGAGACCCAGTACTTC. It codes for CASSPRVGRAEETQYF.

This clonotype was counted only a few times. The chain couples TRBV29-1 to TRBJ2-2; tentatively, D is TRBD1 (6 bases). This CDR3 spans 13 amino acids. Germline V CDR1 and CDR2: SQVTM, ANQGSEA. The V gene lost 4 bases and the J gene lost 5 bases, with 11 bases spanning the gap. The CDR3 DNA reads as TGCAGCGTTGGCCCCAGGGGAACCGGGGAGCTGTTTTTT. Translation: CSVGPRGTGELFF.

The chain employs TRBV6-2 or TRBV6-3 and TRBJ1-2, with 7 bases lining up with TRBD1. The CDR3 runs 14 residues. Per the germline V gene, CDR1 is MNHEY and CDR2 is SVGEGT. J gave up 7 bases and V 6 bases, and 11 bases lay outside the gene matches. CDR3 in amino acids: CASSRDSSLIGYTF. The DNA of the CDR3 is TGTGCCAGCAGCCGGGACAGCTCCCTAATTGGCTACACCTTC.

The chain couples TRBV15 to TRBJ2-2; D remains ambiguous. Trimming pared 0 bases from V and 6 bases from J, leaving 11 bases between. There are 15 residues in the CDR3. From germline, CDR1 is LNHNV and CDR2 YYDKDF (reference sequence). CDR3: CATSRDLVGSGELFF. CDR3 coding DNA: TGTGCCACCAGCAGAGATCTTGTAGGGTCCGGGGAGCTGTTTTTT.

This clonotype appeared many times. The rearrangement joins TRBV5-1 to TRBJ2-5; D might be TRBD1 (5 bases). This CDR3 has 14 residues. Germline V gene lookup returns CDR1 SGHRS and CDR2 YFSETQ. V lost 2 bases to trimming and J lost 4 bases, with 12 bases between them. The chain's CDR3 is CASSFGREGETQYF. CDR3 sequence (DNA): TGCGCCAGCAGCTTTGGCAGGGAAGGAGAGACCCAGTACTTC. The full variable domain, with the rest looked up from reference TRBV5-1 and TRBJ2-5, is KAGVTQTPRYLIKTRGQQVTLSCSPISGHRSVSWYQQTPGQGLQFLFEYFSETQRNKGNFPGRFSGRQFSNSRSEMNVSTLELGDSALYLCASSFGREGETQYFGPGTRLLVL.

This clonotype was counted a few times. V usage is TRBV4-3 and J usage is TRBJ2-3; no reliable D call. Trimming stripped 0 bases from V and 6 bases from J, with 4 bases between. This CDR3 contains 12 residues. Germline V lookup: CDR1 LGHNA, CDR2 YSLEER. The CDR3 bases are TGCGCCAGCAGCCAAGAAGGTGATACGCAGTATTTT. Protein product: CASSQEGDTQYF.

CDR3 bases: TGCAGCGTTGAATTTGCGGGACGCTCCTACAATGAGCAGTTCTTC. This gives the protein CSVEFAGRSYNEQFF. The J gene is TRBJ2-1, the V gene TRBV29-1, with TRBD2 as a possible D gene (6 bases). The germline V and J ends were trimmed by 2 bases and 0 bases, with 11 bases remaining between them. The CDR3 has 15 residues. From germline, CDR1 is SQVTM and CDR2 ANQGSEA.

The CDR3, as DNA: TGCGCCAGCAGCATCGGACCAAGCCGACAAGAGACCCAGTACTTC. It is translated as CASSIGPSRQETQYF. V usage is TRBV5-1 and J usage is TRBJ2-5; no clear D gene. Germline V lookup: CDR1 SGHRS, CDR2 YFSETQ. Trimming stripped 4 bases from V and 2 bases from J, with 15 bases between. CDR3 length equals 15 residues.

The rearrangement links TRBV21-1 to TRBJ1-3; TRBD1, the D gene given by the table, was not confirmed from the DNA. TRBV21-1 is classified as a pseudogene. This CDR3 is built from 16 residues. Here the CDR3 reads CASSTLTEPSGNTIYF. In DNA form, the CDR3 reads TGTGCCAGCAGCACCCTGACGGAACCCTCTGGAAACACCATATATTTT.

J is TRBJ2-3 and V is TRBV24-1; D not certain. CDR3 size: 13 residues. Looked up from germline, CDR1 is KGHDR and CDR2 is SFDVKD. Trimming pared 9 bases from V and 1 base from J, leaving 10 bases between. The CDR3 nucleotides are TGTGCCACCGCCGCGGTCGGCACAGATACGCAGTATTTT. This gives the protein CATAAVGTDTQYF.

This clonotype was detected only a few times. J is TRBJ1-1 and V is TRBV29-1, with 7 bases matching TRBD1. The germline gives CDR1 SQVTM, CDR2 ANQGSEA. CDR3 size: 12 residues. The CDR3 is CTGRGANTEAFF. The CDR3 DNA follows: TGCACCGGCAGGGGGGCGAACACTGAAGCTTTCTTT.

The chain has TRBV12-3 or TRBV12-4 and TRBJ2-2; D ambiguous. The ends were cut back, 2 bases at V and 1 base at J, with 8 bases in the middle. The CDR3 extends over 15 amino acids. DNA of the CDR3: TGTGCCAGCAGTTTAAGTACCAAGAACACCGGGGAGCTGTTTTTT. Encoded protein: CASSLSTKNTGELFF.

V is TRBV10-3 and J is TRBJ2-7; 10 nucleotides line up with TRBD2. Germline V gene data show CDR1 as ENHRY and CDR2 as SYGVKD. CDR3 size: 14 residues. V lost 11 bases and J lost 5; bases outside the gene matches: 12. CDR3 coding DNA: TGTGCCGTTGGGAGCGGGAGGGCAGTCAACGAGCAGTACTTC. Its protein product is CAVGSGRAVNEQYF.

V and J are TRBV10-3 and TRBJ1-5; D gene ambiguous. V lost 3 bases to trimming and J lost 1 base, with 13 bases between them. The CDR3 covers 16 residues. Per germline, CDR1 ENHRY and CDR2 SYGVKD. In DNA form, the CDR3 reads TGTGCCATCAGTGAAGGCCTCCCTGGGAGCAATCAGCCCCAGCATTTT. This encodes CAISEGLPGSNQPQHF.

The V and J genes are TRBV20-1 and TRBJ2-7, with TRBD2 matching 11 bases. The CDR3 spans 17 residues. With 4 bases clipped from V and 2 bases from J, the junction kept 13 bases outside the gene matches. CDR1 is DFQATT and CDR2 is SNEGSKA in the germline V gene (reference sequence). Written as DNA, the CDR3 is TGCAGTGCTATTAGGAGTGGGACTAGCGGAGGAACCTACGAGCAGTACTTC. This gives the protein CSAIRSGTSGGTYEQYF.

The V and J genes are TRBV20-1 and TRBJ2-2; D remains ambiguous. Germline assignment: CDR1 DFQATT and CDR2 SNEGSKA (reference sequence). The ends were cut back, 3 bases at V and 0 bases at J, with 14 bases in the middle. The CDR3 extends over 16 amino acids. The CDR3 spells CSARRHGRPNTGELFF. The DNA of the CDR3 is TGCAGTGCTAGGAGGCATGGGCGGCCGAACACCGGGGAGCTGTTTTTT.

In its sample, this clonotype was seen a few times. The rearrangement links TRBV3-1 to TRBJ2-5; TRBD1 agrees at 7 bases. The V and J ends lost 3 bases and 7 bases, in that order; junction bases with no gene match: 8. The CDR3 runs 14 residues. CDR1 is LGHDT, CDR2 YNNKEL, per germline (reference sequence). The chain's CDR3 is CASSQGQLLATQYF. CDR3 nucleotides: TGTGCCAGCAGCCAGGGACAGCTTCTGGCGACCCAGTACTTC.

This clonotype has more than one count but fewer than ten. The genes are TRBV10-3 and TRBJ2-7; TRBD1 agrees at 7 bases. CDR3 length equals 16 residues. The V gene's germline CDR1 is ENHRY and CDR2 SYGVKD. Trimming at V came to 0 bases and at J to 4 bases, leaving 9 bases not matched to a gene. The CDR3 region has the DNA TGTGCCATCAGTGAGTCGATGGGACAGAGTGGGTACGAGCAGTACTTC. Residues: CAISESMGQSGYEQYF.

This clonotype was seen a few times. V gene TRBV7-2 combines with J gene TRBJ1-6; D is perhaps TRBD1 (5 bases). Per germline, CDR1 SGHTA and CDR2 FQGNSA. The V and J ends lost 1 base and 4 bases respectively, with 8 bases between them. The CDR3 sequence is 15 residues long. The CDR3 nucleotides are TGTGCCAGCAGCTTAGGAGGGACGTATAATTCACCCCTCCACTTT. Its protein is CASSLGGTYNSPLHF.

The V call is TRBV6-1, the J call TRBJ1-5; 7 bases agree with TRBD1. The trim removed 6 bases at V and 4 bases at J, leaving 6 bases unmatched. The germline CDR1 and CDR2 sequences are MNHNS and SASEGT. The CDR3 extends over 14 amino acids. The chain's CDR3 is CASRRGQNNQPQHF. The DNA for the CDR3 is TGTGCCAGCAGACGGGGACAGAATAATCAGCCCCAGCATTTT.

The chain combines TRBV12-3 or TRBV12-4 with TRBJ2-7; 11 bases line up with TRBD1. The CDR3 contains 16 residues. The V gene end was trimmed by 5 bases and the J gene end by 9 bases; junction bases not matched to a gene: 15. The CDR3 bases are TGTGCCAGCAGTCCACATCGGGGACAGGGGGTCTGGGGGCAGTACTTC. It is translated as CASSPHRGQGVWGQYF.

There are a few counts of this clonotype. The chain links TRBV5-1 to TRBJ2-3; possibly TRBD2 for D (5 bases). CDR1 is SGHRS, CDR2 YFSETQ, per germline. The CDR3 sequence is 15 residues long. V gave up 2 bases and J gave up 5 bases, with 15 bases separating them. The CDR3 DNA is TGCGCCAGCAGCTTAAGTGGGAGCGAGGGAGATACGCAGTATTTT. It specifies CASSLSGSEGDTQYF.

V gene TRBV11-3 combines with J gene TRBJ2-2, with 8 nucleotides matching TRBD1. CDR3 length: 15 residues. The germline V gene encodes CDR1 SGHNT and CDR2 YENEEA. The V gene end was trimmed by 5 bases and the J gene end by 7 bases; junction bases not matched to a gene: 9. The CDR3 nucleotides are TGTGCCAGCAGCCCCAATGGACAGGGCAACGGGGAGCTGTTTTTT. Residues: CASSPNGQGNGELFF.